The 9 T cell receptor beta chains below all came from one sample that was sequenced in a study of Ad26.COV2.S vaccination and SARS-CoV-2 variants. Clones were read by immunoSEQ multiplex PCR, and TCRdb kept only the in-frame ones, dropping some. Of around 240,000 clones listed, 85% to 90% were seen once; the top ten hold about 11%. Treatment denoted: some 19 received Ad26.COV2.S at low or high dose, single or two shots; roughly 5 received placebo; per-sample allocation not given. Day 63 after the first vaccine or placebo injection was the time point for sampling. Sequences were derived from peripheral blood, sampled in a trial of Ad26.COV2.S vaccine versus placebo. The receptors were gathered from a person between 18 and 60 years old who received the Ad26.COV2.S COVID-19 vaccine or a placebo.

This clone turned up a few times. The rearrangement joins TRBV27 to TRBJ1-2; 7 bases map to TRBD1. J gave up 1 base and V 6 bases, and 8 bases lay outside the gene matches. The CDR3 runs to 15 residues. Looked up from germline, CDR1 is MNHEY and CDR2 is SMNVEV (reference sequence). CDR3 nucleotides: TGTGCCAGCAGGTCTGGGACAGAAATTAACTATGGCTACACCTTC. Protein: CASRSGTEINYGYTF.

This chain links TRBV4-3 with TRBJ2-7, with 9 bases lining up with TRBD2. CDR3 size: 15 residues. Trimming cost V 0 bases and J 2 bases; bases outside gene matches: 2. Germline CDR1 LGHNA, CDR2 YSLEER. CDR3 sequence: CASSQDPSGAYEQYF. In DNA form, the CDR3 reads TGCGCCAGCAGCCAAGATCCTAGCGGGGCCTACGAGCAGTACTTC.

Only a few counts were recorded for this clone. The genes are TRBV28 and TRBJ1-4; possible D gene TRBD1, 6 bases. Per germline, CDR1 MDHEN and CDR2 SYDVKM. The ends were cut back, 1 base at V and 7 bases at J, with 10 bases in the middle. The CDR3 contains 14 residues. CDR3 amino acids: CASSLLTGGEKLFF. The DNA of the CDR3 is TGTGCCAGCAGTTTATTGACAGGTGGTGAAAAACTGTTTTTT.

Comments on this clone: One junction end disagrees with the germline gene, perhaps due to a read error. CDR3 amino acids: CASSRFGQAFVDF. In nucleotides, the CDR3 is TGTGCCAGCAGTCGCTTCGGACAGGCCTTTGTTGATTTT. This sequence joins TRBV14 and TRBJ1-3, with 7 bases identical to TRBD1. CDR1 SGHDN and CDR2 FVKESK come from the germline V gene. This CDR3 has 13 amino acids. The full variable domain, its missing parts supplied by reference TRBV14 and TRBJ1-3, is EAGVTQFPSHSVIEKGQTVTLRCDPISGHDNLYWYRRVMGKEIKFLLHFVKESKQDESGMPNNRFLAERTGGTYSTLKVQPAELEDSGVYFCASSRFGQAFVDFGEGSWLTVV.

This clone showed up just once. This chain links TRBV12-3 or TRBV12-4 with TRBJ2-5, with D hard to call. The CDR3 contains 13 residues. V dropped 1 base and J dropped 4 bases, with 7 bases sitting between them. DNA of the CDR3: TGTGCCAGCAGTTTAGGAATCGCAGAGACCCAGTACTTC. Translation gives CASSLGIAETQYF.

This chain uses TRBV3-1 (or the pseudogene TRBV3-2) with TRBJ1-2, with D maybe TRBD1 (6 bases). CDR1 is LGHDT, CDR2 YNNKEL, per germline (reference sequence). The CDR3 totals 13 residues. The V end lost 3 bases, the J end lost 7 bases, and 12 bases lay between the germline ends. The CDR3, as DNA: TGTGCCAGCAGCCATCAACAGGGCTTTGGCTACACCTTC. It is translated as CASSHQQGFGYTF.

The chain couples TRBV11-2 to TRBJ2-7, with D possibly being TRBD2 (6 bases). The CDR3 runs to 15 residues. The ends were cut back, 5 bases at V and 6 bases at J, with 20 bases in the middle. Per germline, CDR1 SGHAT and CDR2 FQNNGV. The CDR3 spells CASSRSGIRESEQYF. CDR3 in DNA: TGTGCCAGCAGCCGCTCGGGGATTCGGGAGAGCGAGCAGTACTTC.

This clone was seen once. The chain couples TRBV7-9 to TRBJ1-1; TRBD1 agrees at 7 bases. With 4 bases clipped from V and 3 bases from J, the junction kept 11 bases outside the gene matches. Germline CDR1 SEHNR, CDR2 FQNEAQ (reference sequence). This CDR3 is built from 16 residues. CDR3 nucleotide sequence: TGTGCCAGCAGCTACCAACCGTTAGGGGGCGACACTGAAGCTTTCTTT. Translated, it gives CASSYQPLGGDTEAFF.

V usage is TRBV5-1 and J usage is TRBJ1-3; D may be TRBD1 (6 bases). The CDR3 contains 16 residues. V was pared by 4 bases and J by 0 bases, with 14 bases between. Germline V gene lookup returns CDR1 SGHRS and CDR2 YFSETQ. CDR3 DNA: TGCGCCAGCAGCGTCCGGCGGGACAACTCTGGAAACACCATATATTTT. It is translated as CASSVRRDNSGNTIYF.